This is a list of T cell receptor beta chains from one sample in a study of T cells of healthy individuals. TCRdb called the 5' RACE reads again in MiXCR, with one record for every CDR3 protein. The sample lists around 40,000 distinct CDR3 sequences; approximately 5% were seen once. The source of these receptors is a human donor in good health. Each CDR3 is given with its conserved first and last residue. Fields, in order: clone size, V gene, D gene, J gene, CDR3 protein, CDR3 DNA. A D gene is named only where the DNA matches it firmly. Rows may omit the clone size; those that give it use once, few, many or a size class.

clone_size: many
v_call: TRBV7-7
d_call: NA
j_call: TRBJ1-5
cdr3_aa: CASSLNLGQPQHF
cdr3_nt: TGTGCCAGCAGCTTAAACTTGGGTCAGCCCCAGCATTTT

clone_size: few
v_call: TRBV12-3/TRBV12-4
d_call: TRBD1
j_call: TRBJ1-5
cdr3_aa: CASREGQGEQPQHF
cdr3_nt: TGTGCCAGCCGCGAAGGACAGGGTGAACAGCCCCAGCATTTT

clone_size: many
v_call: TRBV9
d_call: TRBD2
j_call: TRBJ2-1
cdr3_aa: CASSAGGHEQFF
cdr3_nt: TGTGCCAGCAGCGCGGGAGGGCATGAGCAGTTCTTC

clone_size: few
v_call: TRBV18
d_call: TRBD2
j_call: TRBJ2-1
cdr3_aa: CASSPRAGGTAMEQFF
cdr3_nt: TGTGCCAGCTCACCGCGAGCGGGGGGTACCGCCATGGAGCAGTTCTTC

clone_size: many
v_call: TRBV29-1
d_call: NA
j_call: TRBJ1-1
cdr3_aa: CSVGGRLNTEAFF
cdr3_nt: TGCAGCGTTGGGGGCCGCTTGAACACTGAAGCTTTCTTT

clone_size: many
v_call: TRBV7-9
d_call: NA
j_call: TRBJ1-1
cdr3_aa: CASSPVPPGPTNTEAFF
cdr3_nt: TGTGCCAGCAGCCCAGTTCCGCCGGGACCGACGAACACTGAAGCTTTCTTT

clone_size: many
v_call: TRBV13
d_call: NA
j_call: TRBJ1-1
cdr3_aa: CASSPMGKTVTEAFF
cdr3_nt: TGTGCCAGCAGCCCAATGGGTAAGACGGTGACTGAAGCTTTCTTT

clone_size: many
v_call: TRBV25-1
d_call: TRBD2
j_call: TRBJ2-3
cdr3_aa: CASSPRERGVGDTQYF
cdr3_nt: TGTGCCAGCAGTCCCCGGGAGCGGGGGGTAGGAGATACGCAGTATTTT

clone_size: NA
v_call: TRBV5-1
d_call: NA
j_call: TRBJ1-4
cdr3_aa: CASSLTGLNEKLFF
cdr3_nt: TGCGCCAGCAGCTTGACAGGGTTAAATGAAAAACTGTTTTTT

clone_size: many
v_call: TRBV5-1
d_call: TRBD1
j_call: TRBJ1-2
cdr3_aa: CASSLGQGGYTF
cdr3_nt: TGCGCCAGCAGCTTAGGACAGGGAGGCTACACCTTC

clone_size: many
v_call: TRBV20-1
d_call: NA
j_call: TRBJ2-1
cdr3_aa: CSAWPRGNEQFF
cdr3_nt: TGCAGTGCTTGGCCTAGAGGCAATGAGCAGTTCTTC

clone_size: many
v_call: TRBV20-1
d_call: NA
j_call: TRBJ2-7
cdr3_aa: CSATRRGNWSYEQYF
cdr3_nt: TGCAGTGCTACGCGGAGGGGGAATTGGTCCTACGAGCAGTACTTC

clone_size: many
v_call: TRBV6-6
d_call: TRBD2
j_call: TRBJ2-1
cdr3_aa: CASRGVAGGPLEQFF
cdr3_nt: TGTGCCAGCAGAGGGGTAGCGGGAGGGCCGCTTGAGCAGTTCTTC

clone_size: NA
v_call: TRBV10-3
d_call: TRBD2
j_call: TRBJ2-1
cdr3_aa: CAISESGLGVNNKQFF
cdr3_nt: TGTGCCATCAGTGAGTCGGGACTAGGGGTAAATAATAAGCAGTTCTTC

clone_size: many
v_call: TRBV6-2/TRBV6-3
d_call: NA
j_call: TRBJ2-6
cdr3_aa: CASTPSGANVLTF
cdr3_nt: TGTGCCAGCACTCCGTCTGGGGCCAACGTCCTGACTTTC

clone_size: many
v_call: TRBV6-5
d_call: NA
j_call: TRBJ2-3
cdr3_aa: CASRGTFTPTDTQYF
cdr3_nt: TGTGCCAGCAGGGGGACCTTTACCCCCACAGATACGCAGTATTTT

clone_size: many
v_call: TRBV11-1
d_call: NA
j_call: TRBJ1-1
cdr3_aa: CASRNRDSTEAFF
cdr3_nt: TGTGCCAGCCGGAACCGGGATAGCACTGAAGCTTTCTTT

clone_size: many
v_call: TRBV7-8
d_call: NA
j_call: TRBJ1-4
cdr3_aa: CASSLVPTNEKLFF
cdr3_nt: TGTGCCAGCAGCTTAGTACCCACTAATGAAAAACTGTTTTTT

clone_size: NA
v_call: TRBV7-2
d_call: NA
j_call: TRBJ2-7
cdr3_aa: CASTPPQEPGDYEQYF
cdr3_nt: TGTGCCAGCACCCCCCCCCAGGAGCCGGGGGACTACGAGCAGTACTTC

clone_size: many
v_call: TRBV4-1
d_call: TRBD2
j_call: TRBJ2-1
cdr3_aa: CASSQVLTSGSWHNEQFF
cdr3_nt: TGCGCCAGCAGCCAAGTTTTAACTAGCGGGAGCTGGCACAATGAGCAGTTCTTC

clone_size: NA
v_call: TRBV10-1
d_call: NA
j_call: TRBJ2-3
cdr3_aa: CASQGQSTDAQYF
cdr3_nt: TGCGCCAGCCAAGGACAAAGCACAGATGCGCAGTATTTT

clone_size: many
v_call: TRBV18
d_call: NA
j_call: TRBJ1-1
cdr3_aa: CASSPPQVSTEAFF
cdr3_nt: TGTGCCAGCTCACCGCCCCAAGTTAGCACTGAAGCTTTCTTT

clone_size: NA
v_call: TRBV4-1
d_call: TRBD2
j_call: TRBJ2-2
cdr3_aa: CASSQESLAGGLTGELFF
cdr3_nt: TGCGCCAGCAGCCAAGAATCCCTAGCGGGGGGGCTTACCGGGGAGCTGTTTTTT

clone_size: many
v_call: TRBV11-3
d_call: NA
j_call: TRBJ2-6
cdr3_aa: CASSLDSGSPGANVLTF
cdr3_nt: TGTGCCAGCAGCTTAGATTCCGGGTCCCCTGGGGCCAACGTCCTGACTTTC

clone_size: few
v_call: TRBV5-4
d_call: TRBD1
j_call: TRBJ1-2
cdr3_aa: CASSQQGAGFYGYTF
cdr3_nt: TGTGCCAGCAGCCAACAGGGGGCAGGATTCTATGGCTACACCTTC

clone_size: many
v_call: TRBV6-1
d_call: TRBD1
j_call: TRBJ2-7
cdr3_aa: CASSGDRGPYEQYF
cdr3_nt: TGTGCCAGCAGTGGGGACAGGGGACCCTACGAGCAGTACTTC

clone_size: many
v_call: TRBV7-2
d_call: TRBD1
j_call: TRBJ2-3
cdr3_aa: CASSIQGADTQYF
cdr3_nt: TGTGCCAGCAGCATTCAGGGGGCAGATACGCAGTATTTT

clone_size: many
v_call: TRBV20-1
d_call: NA
j_call: TRBJ1-5
cdr3_aa: CSADRQYQPQHF
cdr3_nt: TGCAGTGCCGACCGACAGTATCAGCCCCAGCATTTT

clone_size: NA
v_call: TRBV5-4
d_call: TRBD2
j_call: TRBJ2-7
cdr3_aa: CASSLGSRGGPSYEQYF
cdr3_nt: TGTGCCAGCAGCTTGGGTTCCCGGGGGGGTCCTTCCTACGAGCAGTACTTC

clone_size: few
v_call: TRBV7-2
d_call: NA
j_call: TRBJ1-2
cdr3_aa: CASNEGQGTNYGYTF
cdr3_nt: TGTGCCAGCAACGAGGGGCAGGGGACTAACTATGGCTACACCTTC

clone_size: few
v_call: TRBV19
d_call: NA
j_call: TRBJ2-2
cdr3_aa: CASTGGGELFF
cdr3_nt: TGTGCCAGTACAGGAGGCGGGGAGCTGTTTTTT

clone_size: many
v_call: TRBV7-9
d_call: NA
j_call: TRBJ2-3
cdr3_aa: CASSLAATYTQYF
cdr3_nt: TGTGCCAGCAGCTTAGCCGCCACCTATACGCAGTATTTT

clone_size: NA
v_call: TRBV5-6
d_call: TRBD2
j_call: TRBJ2-1
cdr3_aa: CASSEGTSEIVLGEQFF
cdr3_nt: TGTGCCAGCAGCGAAGGGACTAGCGAGATTGTTTTGGGTGAGCAGTTCTTC

clone_size: many
v_call: TRBV7-9
d_call: NA
j_call: TRBJ1-6
cdr3_aa: CASSYHNDYNSPLHF
cdr3_nt: TGTGCCAGCAGCTACCACAATGACTATAATTCACCCCTCCACTTT

clone_size: many
v_call: TRBV6-5
d_call: TRBD1
j_call: TRBJ1-1
cdr3_aa: CASSYGNRGFAFF
cdr3_nt: TGTGCCAGCAGTTACGGGAACAGGGGCTTCGCTTTCTTT

clone_size: many
v_call: TRBV4-2
d_call: TRBD1
j_call: TRBJ1-4
cdr3_aa: CASSQTGTGHKKLFF
cdr3_nt: TGTGCCAGCAGCCAGACCGGGACAGGCCATAAAAAACTGTTTTTT

clone_size: many
v_call: TRBV4-2
d_call: NA
j_call: TRBJ1-6
cdr3_aa: CASSQDDGIPSPLHF
cdr3_nt: TGTGCCAGCAGCCAAGACGACGGTATACCTTCACCCCTCCACTTT

clone_size: many
v_call: TRBV5-4
d_call: NA
j_call: TRBJ2-2
cdr3_aa: CASSFYSTGELFF
cdr3_nt: TGTGCCAGCAGCTTCTACAGTACCGGGGAGCTGTTTTTT

clone_size: many
v_call: TRBV7-2
d_call: NA
j_call: TRBJ1-4
cdr3_aa: CASSLEGTGPFSTEKLFF
cdr3_nt: TGTGCCAGCAGCTTGGAAGGAACGGGGCCTTTTTCAACTGAAAAACTGTTTTTT

clone_size: many
v_call: TRBV7-2
d_call: TRBD1
j_call: TRBJ1-1
cdr3_aa: CASSLSGGQTEAFF
cdr3_nt: TGTGCCAGCAGCTTGTCAGGGGGCCAAACAGAAGCTTTCTTT

clone_size: few
v_call: TRBV3-1
d_call: NA
j_call: TRBJ2-5
cdr3_aa: CASRMSGRVQETQYF
cdr3_nt: TGTGCCAGCAGGATGTCCGGGAGAGTCCAAGAGACCCAGTACTTC

clone_size: many
v_call: TRBV20-1
d_call: NA
j_call: TRBJ1-4
cdr3_aa: CSAYKGNEKLFF
cdr3_nt: TGCAGTGCTTATAAGGGAAATGAAAAACTGTTTTTT

clone_size: NA
v_call: TRBV7-9
d_call: TRBD2
j_call: TRBJ2-1
cdr3_aa: CASSSGTSRGDNEQFF
cdr3_nt: TGTGCCAGCAGCTCCGGGACTAGCCGCGGAGACAATGAGCAGTTCTTC

clone_size: few
v_call: TRBV5-1
d_call: NA
j_call: TRBJ1-2
cdr3_aa: CASSRGALPQSNYGYTF
cdr3_nt: TGCGCCAGCAGCCGGGGCGCGTTACCGCAGTCCAACTATGGCTACACCTTC